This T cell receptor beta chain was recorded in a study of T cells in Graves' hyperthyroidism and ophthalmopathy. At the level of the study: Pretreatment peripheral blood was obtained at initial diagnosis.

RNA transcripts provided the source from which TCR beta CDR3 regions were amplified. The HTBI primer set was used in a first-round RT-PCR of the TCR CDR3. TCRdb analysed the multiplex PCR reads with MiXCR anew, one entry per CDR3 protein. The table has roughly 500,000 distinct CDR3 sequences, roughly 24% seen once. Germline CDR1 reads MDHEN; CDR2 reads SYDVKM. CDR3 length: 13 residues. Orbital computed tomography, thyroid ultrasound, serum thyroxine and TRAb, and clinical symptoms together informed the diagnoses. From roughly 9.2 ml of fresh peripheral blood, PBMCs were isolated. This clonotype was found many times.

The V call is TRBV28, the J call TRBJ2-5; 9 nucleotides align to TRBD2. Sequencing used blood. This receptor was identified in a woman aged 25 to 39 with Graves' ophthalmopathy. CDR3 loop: CANRLAVEETQYF. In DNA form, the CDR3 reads TGTGCGAACCGACTAGCGGTGGAAGAGACCCAGTACTTC.